These 13 T cell receptor beta chains came from one sample sequenced in a study of cytomegalovirus exposure and HLA in healthy donors. Researchers ran the PCR with 60 Vbeta and 13 Jbeta primers. Clones were read by immunoSEQ multiplex PCR, and TCRdb kept only the in-frame ones, dropping some. The sample includes around 210,000 clones, about 77% of them seen just once. Sequenced input: PBMCs. The receptors were sampled from a woman in her thirties in good health and CMV-seronegative.

This clone was counted between two and nine times. The chain joins TRBV7-8 to TRBJ1-1, with D maybe TRBD1 (6 bases). Germline CDR1 SGHVS, CDR2 FQNEAQ. The V and J ends lost 1 base and 4 bases respectively, with 10 bases between them. The CDR3 is made up of 14 amino acids. The CDR3 DNA reads as TGTGCCAGCAGCTTAGACACAGGGCGCACTGAAGCTTTCTTT. Its translation is CASSLDTGRTEAFF.

The chain recombines TRBV10-1 with TRBJ1-4; TRBD1 matches at 8 bases. Trimming removed 5 bases from V and 6 bases from J; junction bases left unmatched: 11. CDR3 length equals 16 residues. Germline loops: CDR1 WNHNN, CDR2 SYGVQD (reference sequence). The DNA of the CDR3 is TGCGCCAGCAGTTCCGGGCCAGGCAGGGGGCATGAAAAACTGTTTTTT. Its protein is CASSSGPGRGHEKLFF.

This clone was found a few times. The genes are TRBV28 and TRBJ1-1, with D possibly matching TRBD1 (5 bases). V was cut by 6 bases and J by 3 bases, with 23 bases left in between. The germline V gene has CDR1 MDHEN and CDR2 SYDVKM. This CDR3 has 17 amino acids. The DNA for the CDR3 is TGTGCCAGCAGGGTAAGGACATTTGTACACGGATACACTGAAGCTTTCTTT. Protein: CASRVRTFVHGYTEAFF.

The chain uses TRBV28 and TRBJ2-6; tentatively, D is TRBD1 (6 bases). Germline lookup yields CDR1 MDHEN and CDR2 SYDVKM. The CDR3 consists of 17 residues. Trimming removed 2 bases at V and 0 bases at J, with 11 bases between. CDR3 in DNA: TGTGCCAGCAGTTTAGGGGACACTGGCTCTGGGGCCAACGTCCTGACTTTC. This codes for CASSLGDTGSGANVLTF.

This chain connects TRBV5-6 to TRBJ2-7; D may be TRBD2 (6 bases). With 3 bases removed from V and 4 bases from J, the gap between germline ends came to 26 bases. In germline, CDR1 is SGHDT, CDR2 YYEEEE. This CDR3 region has 18 residues. Here the CDR3 reads CASSSIWDPGRPRYEQYF. The CDR3 nucleotides are TGTGCCAGCAGCTCGATATGGGATCCGGGGAGGCCCAGGTACGAGCAGTACTTC.

The chain is built from TRBV7-3 and TRBJ2-2; the match to TRBD2 covers 11 bases. This CDR3 is built from 16 residues. After removal of 5 bases from V and 4 bases from J, the junction contained 6 bases not matched to a gene. CDR1 is SGHTA, CDR2 FQGTGA, per germline. This CDR3 reads CASSPSGGTFTGELFF. CDR3 DNA sequence: TGTGCCAGCAGCCCTAGCGGGGGGACTTTCACCGGGGAGCTGTTTTTT. Based on the CDR3 plus reference TRBV7-3 and TRBJ2-2, the full variable domain is GAGVSQTPSNKVTEKGKYVELRCDPISGHTALYWYRQSLGQGPEFLIYFQGTGAADDSGLPNDRFFAVRPEGSVSTLKIQRTERGDSAVYLCASSPSGGTFTGELFFGEGSRLTVL.

The chain combines TRBV4-1 with TRBJ1-5; 7 nucleotides align to TRBD1. The CDR3 contains 16 residues. Looked up from germline, CDR1 is MGHRA and CDR2 is YSYEKL. V lost 4 bases to trimming and J lost 1 base; unmatched junction nucleotides: 7. CDR3 loop: CASSLTGFGSNQPQHF. Written as DNA, the CDR3 is TGCGCCAGCAGCCTGACAGGGTTCGGGAGCAATCAGCCCCAGCATTTT.

A few counts support this clone. This chain connects TRBV7-9 to TRBJ2-2; possible D gene TRBD2, 5 bases. The CDR3 loop spans 15 amino acids. CDR1 SEHNR and CDR2 FQNEAQ come from the germline V gene (reference sequence). The V end was cut by 2 bases, the J end by 6 bases, with 13 bases between. The CDR3 region has the DNA TGTGCCAGCAGCTTACCCCTGGACTTAGCCGGGGAGCTGTTTTTT. It codes for CASSLPLDLAGELFF.

J is TRBJ2-1 and V is TRBV19, with TRBD1 matching 7 bases. CDR3 length: 15 residues. Germline values: CDR1 LNHDA, CDR2 SQIVND (reference sequence). Losses at the gene ends were 9 bases for V and 1 base for J; bases not matched to a gene: 9. The CDR3, as DNA: TGTGCCAGCGTTTTGACAGGGACATCCTACAATGAGCAGTTCTTC. Its protein product is CASVLTGTSYNEQFF.

This chain joins TRBV29-1 and TRBJ2-3; D unresolved. Trimming left V 7 bases short and J 0 bases short, with 8 bases between. Germline CDR1 and CDR2: SQVTM and ANQGSEA. The CDR3 contains 12 residues. As DNA, the CDR3 is TGCAGCGGAGTCCAAAGCACAGATACGCAGTATTTT. It codes for CSGVQSTDTQYF.

The chain carries TRBV28 and TRBJ2-7; 10 bases are a match to TRBD2. Germline V lookup: CDR1 MDHEN, CDR2 SYDVKM. The CDR3 sequence is 15 residues long. The ends lost 5 bases at V and 2 bases at J; junction bases unmatched: 6. CDR3 sequence (DNA): TGTGCCAGCAGTACCTGGACTAGCGGCCCCTACGAGCAGTACTTC. It is translated as CASSTWTSGPYEQYF.

This chain links TRBV29-1 with TRBJ2-3; 8 bases map to TRBD1. The CDR3 length is 15 residues. CDR1 and CDR2 (germline): SQVTM, ANQGSEA. DNA of the CDR3: TGCAGTCAAAAACTTGGGCAGGGGGCAGGAGATACGCAGTATTTT. Amino acids: CSQKLGQGAGDTQYF.

This clone was seen once. V gene TRBV6-1 combines with J gene TRBJ2-5, with D possibly being TRBD2 (6 bases). Trimming removed 8 bases from V and 5 bases from J, with 12 bases in between. Germline V gene data show CDR1 as MNHNS and CDR2 as SASEGT. This CDR3 comprises 12 residues. CDR3 in amino acids: CASWTSGETQYF. The CDR3 coding sequence is TGTGCCAGCTGGACGAGCGGGGAGACCCAGTACTTC.